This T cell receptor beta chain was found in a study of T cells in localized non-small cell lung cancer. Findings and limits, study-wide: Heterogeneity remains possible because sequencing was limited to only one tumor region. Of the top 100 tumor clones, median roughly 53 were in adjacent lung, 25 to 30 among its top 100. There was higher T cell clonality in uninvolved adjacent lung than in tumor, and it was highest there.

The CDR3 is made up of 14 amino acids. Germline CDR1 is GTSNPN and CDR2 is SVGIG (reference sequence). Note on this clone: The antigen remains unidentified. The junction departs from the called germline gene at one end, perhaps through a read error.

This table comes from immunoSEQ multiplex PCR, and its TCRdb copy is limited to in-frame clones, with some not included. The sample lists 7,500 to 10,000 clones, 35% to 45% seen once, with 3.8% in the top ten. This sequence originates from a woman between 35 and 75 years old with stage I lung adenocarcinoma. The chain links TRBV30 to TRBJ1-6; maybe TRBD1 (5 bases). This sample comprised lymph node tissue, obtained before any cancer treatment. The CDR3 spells CAWSVGTENSPFHF. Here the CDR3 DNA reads TGTGCCTGGAGTGTGGGGACGGAGAATTCACCCTTCCACTTT.